These T cell receptor beta chains were read from a single sample in a study of blood T cells in healthy people across ages. MiXCR, applied by TCRdb to the 5' RACE reads, yields one record per CDR3 protein. Here the sample spans 1 million or so distinct CDR3 sequences, around 27% being singletons. These data were also filed under a second study, of T cells of mothers and their children.

Sample: blood. Receptor source: a girl aged 2-10 years in good health. Each CDR3 is given with its conserved first and last residue.

>10|TRBV20-1
CSAVEETQYF
>15|TRBV3-1
CASSQDLMANSPLHF
>16|TRBV6-2/TRBV6-3
CASSYIAGGSTDTQYF
>13|TRBV4-3
CASSQDLRAPLHF
>12|TRBV7-9
CASSSSTFEQFF
>12|TRBV9
CASSADDYGYTF
>16|TRBV9
CASSSQSGGATETQYF
>16|TRBV7-9
CASSLADRGSSYEQYF
>15|TRBV12-3/TRBV12-4
CASSLEGQLNEKLFF
>14|TRBV28
CASSFMGGPYEQYF
>17|TRBV4-3
CASSQNLAGSSYNEQFF
>13|TRBV11-2
CASNPSVETEAFF
>14|TRBV15
CATRRGQGDQPQHF
>13|TRBV3-1
CASSQGRSRSYTF
>14|TRBV7-2
CASSATGKNEKLFF
>15|TRBV7-2
CASSLELAGGQEQFF
>15|TRBV7-9
CASSFHAHYADTQYF
>15|TRBV5-1
CASSLELALRDEQFF
>13|TRBV11-2
CASSSTGGGEQYF
>14|TRBV7-9
CASSPGSANYGYTF
>12|TRBV12-5
CASGLQDEKLFF
>14|TRBV27
CASSSMWGNQPQHF
>16|TRBV28
CASSMFPGQAKNIQYF
>14|TRBV29-1
CSVKDGWKTYEQYF
>15|TRBV7-9
CASSLVRGVKNIQYF
>14|TRBV29-1
CSVGLAGGSETQYF
>17|TRBV11-3
CVSSLKPGQGASDTQYF
>17|TRBV7-2
CASSRKLAGETYNEQFF
>14|TRBV12-5
CASGFQGAGYEQYF
>14|TRBV27
CASSLSYGNTEAFF
>14|TRBV29-1
CSVDGTVDQETQYF
>15|TRBV7-9
CASTPGRIPGNTIYF
>16|TRBV14
CASSSFSMQAIGAQYF
>15|TRBV4-1
CASSSRTSKTDTQYF
>14|TRBV20-1
CSAGPGQGIRKLFF
>17|TRBV6-5
CASSYSSELGRRDGHTF
>16|TRBV6-1
CATWDRVTSSNEKLFF
>15|TRBV7-7
CARNRRCLAKNIQYF
>13|TRBV7-9
CASSLEAGYEQFF
>16|TRBV7-2
CASSLVFMDGQETQYF
>13|TRBV19
CASSSEAGEEQYF
>16|TRBV20-1
CSAAPASTSSYNEQFF
>16|TRBV11-2
CASSLEGLAGINEQFF
>13|TRBV4-1
CASSQAGEGEAFF
>14|TRBV9
CASTQDRGQETQYF
>15|TRBV7-6
CASSLTGERQETQYF
>12|TRBV6-5
CASSYTGREAFF
>16|TRBV5-6
CASRLGSRRHNSPLHF
>14|TRBV28
CASSLGQTFYEQYF